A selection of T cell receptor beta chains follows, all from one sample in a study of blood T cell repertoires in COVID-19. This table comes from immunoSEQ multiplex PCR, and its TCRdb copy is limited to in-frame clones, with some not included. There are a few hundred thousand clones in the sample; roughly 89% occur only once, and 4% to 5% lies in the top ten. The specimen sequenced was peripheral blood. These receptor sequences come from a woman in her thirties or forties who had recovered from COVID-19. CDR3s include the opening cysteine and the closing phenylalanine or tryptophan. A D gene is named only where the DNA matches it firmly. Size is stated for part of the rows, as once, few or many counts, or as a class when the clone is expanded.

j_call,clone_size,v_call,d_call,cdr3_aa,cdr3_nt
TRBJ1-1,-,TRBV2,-,CASSDDGGLAEAFF,TGTGCCAGCAGTGATGACGGGGGGCTCGCTGAAGCTTTCTTT
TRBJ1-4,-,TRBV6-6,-,CASSSSRGYEKLFF,TGTGCCAGCAGCTCATCCCGAGGGTATGAAAAACTGTTTTTT
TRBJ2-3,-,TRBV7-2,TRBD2,CASSLRLAGTDTQYF,TGTGCCAGCAGCTTAAGACTAGCGGGCACAGATACGCAGTATTTT
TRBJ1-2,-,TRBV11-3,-,CASSPGWVPEGYTF,TGTGCCAGCAGCCCGGGTTGGGTTCCGGAAGGCTACACCTTC
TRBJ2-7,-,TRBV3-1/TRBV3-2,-,CASSPQDLSSYEQYF,TGTGCCAGCAGCCCACAGGACCTGAGCTCCTACGAGCAGTACTTC
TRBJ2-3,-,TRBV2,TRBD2,CASSAIRLAGGPDTQYF,TGTGCCAGCAGTGCGATTAGACTAGCGGGAGGTCCAGATACGCAGTATTTT
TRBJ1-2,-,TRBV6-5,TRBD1,CANTPRGQGFDGYTF,TGTGCCAACACTCCTAGAGGACAGGGGTTTGACGGCTACACCTTC
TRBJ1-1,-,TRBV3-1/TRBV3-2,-,CASEQNTEAFF,TGTGCCAGCGAACAGAACACTGAAGCTTTCTTT
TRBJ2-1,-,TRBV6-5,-,CASSYLRDEQFF,TGTGCCAGCAGTTATCTGCGAGATGAGCAGTTCTTC
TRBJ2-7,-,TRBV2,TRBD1,CASTSKGQASSYEQYF,TGTGCCAGCACCTCAAAAGGACAGGCTAGCTCCTACGAGCAGTACTTC
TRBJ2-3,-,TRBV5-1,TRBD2,CASSLSPGLADYQAGDTQYF,TGCGCCAGCAGCTTGTCCCCGGGACTAGCTGACTATCAAGCAGGGGATACGCAGTATTTT
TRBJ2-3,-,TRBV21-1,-,CASSKRLAGDPSHCTDTQYF,TGTGCCAGCAGCAAGCGACTAGCGGGTGACCCTTCCCACTGCACAGATACGCAGTATTTT
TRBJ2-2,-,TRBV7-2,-,CASSLLISTGELFF,TGTGCCAGCAGCCTACTTATTTCCACCGGGGAGCTGTTTTTT
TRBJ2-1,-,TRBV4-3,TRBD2,CASSQDASGYNEQFF,TGCGCCAGCAGCCAAGACGCTAGCGGATACAATGAGCAGTTCTTC
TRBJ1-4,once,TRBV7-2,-,CASSPAGATNEKLFF,TGTGCCAGCAGCCCGGCGGGTGCAACTAATGAAAAACTGTTTTTT
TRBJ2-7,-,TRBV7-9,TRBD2,CASSFGGSGGEQYF,TGTGCCAGCAGCTTCGGGGGTAGCGGGGGCGAGCAGTACTTC
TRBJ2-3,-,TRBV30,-,CAWSVNIAQYF,TGTGCCTGGAGTGTAAATATTGCGCAGTATTTT
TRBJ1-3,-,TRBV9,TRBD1,CASSVSGQISGNTIYF,TGTGCCAGCAGCGTTTCGGGACAGATCTCTGGAAACACCATATATTTT
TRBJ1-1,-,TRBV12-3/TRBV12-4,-,CASSRSTHRVAFF,TGTGCCAGCAGTCGATCGACCCACCGGGTAGCTTTCTTT
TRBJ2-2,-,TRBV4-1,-,CASSREAQGTTTTGELFF,TGCGCCAGCAGCCGAGAGGCACAGGGAACAACAACTACCGGGGAGCTGTTTTTT
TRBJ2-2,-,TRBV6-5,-,CASRLGHTGELFF,TGTGCCAGCAGACTAGGCCACACCGGGGAGCTGTTTTTT
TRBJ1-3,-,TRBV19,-,CASSPLTQGSVGNTIYF,TGTGCCAGTAGTCCCCTCACTCAGGGAAGTGTTGGAAACACCATATATTTT
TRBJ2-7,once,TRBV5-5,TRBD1,CASSLGQVLDEQYF,TGTGCCAGCAGCTTAGGACAGGTACTAGACGAGCAGTACTTC
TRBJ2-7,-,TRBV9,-,CASSVGPEAGEQYF,TGTGCCAGCAGCGTAGGCCCAGAGGCGGGCGAGCAGTACTTC
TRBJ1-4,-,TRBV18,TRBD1,CASSRSTGMVEKLFF,TGTGCCAGCTCACGCTCGACAGGGATGGTGGAAAAACTGTTTTTT
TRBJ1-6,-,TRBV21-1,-,CASRQSPLHF,TGTGCCAGCAGACAGTCACCCCTCCACTTT
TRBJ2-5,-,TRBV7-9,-,CASSLSSVRETQYF,TGTGCCAGCAGCCTTTCTAGCGTGCGGGAGACCCAGTACTTC
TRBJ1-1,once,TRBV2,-,CASSGRTAGGTEAFF,TGTGCCAGCAGTGGACGGACAGCTGGGGGCACTGAAGCTTTCTTT
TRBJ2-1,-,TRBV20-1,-,CSARFEKQFF,TGCAGTGCTAGATTTGAGAAGCAGTTCTTC
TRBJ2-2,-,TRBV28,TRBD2,CASSPGGNTGELFF,TGTGCCAGCAGTCCGGGGGGAAACACCGGGGAGCTGTTTTTT
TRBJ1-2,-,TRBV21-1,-,CASSKGRNYGYTF,TGTGCCAGCAGCAAAGGGAGGAACTATGGCTACACCTTC
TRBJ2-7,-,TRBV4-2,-,CASSQDGYEQYF,TGTGCCAGCAGCCAAGACGGCTACGAGCAGTACTTC
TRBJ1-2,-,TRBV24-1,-,CATSGGQFGYTF,TGTGCCACCAGTGGGGGACAATTTGGCTACACCTTC
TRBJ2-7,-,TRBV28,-,CASSLGGFYEQYF,TGTGCCAGCAGTTTAGGGGGGTTCTACGAGCAGTACTTC
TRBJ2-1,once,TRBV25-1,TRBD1,CASSEMDRDYNEQFF,TGTGCCAGCAGTGAAATGGACAGGGACTACAATGAGCAGTTCTTC
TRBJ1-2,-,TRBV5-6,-,CANHGYRGRRVYTF,TGTGCCAACCACGGATATCGGGGGAGACGAGTATACACCTTC
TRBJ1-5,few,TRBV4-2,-,CASSQEGGLSGRDQPQHF,TGTGCCAGCAGCCAAGAGGGGGGGTTGAGCGGCAGGGATCAGCCCCAGCATTTT
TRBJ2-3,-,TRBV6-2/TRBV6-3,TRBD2,CASSDPRASGRDTDTQYF,TGTGCCAGCAGTGATCCCAGGGCTAGCGGGAGGGACACAGATACGCAGTATTTT
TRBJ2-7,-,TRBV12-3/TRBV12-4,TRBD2,CASSSARAGEQYF,TGTGCCAGCAGTTCCGCACGAGCGGGGGAGCAGTACTTC
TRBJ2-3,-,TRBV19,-,CASRGGVTNTQYF,TGTGCCAGTAGGGGCGGGGTAACCAATACGCAGTATTTT
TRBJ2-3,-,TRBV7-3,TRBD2,CASSPGRGGTDTQYF,TGTGCCAGCAGCCCTGGGCGGGGGGGCACAGATACGCAGTATTTT